In this sample, the clone carrying this T cell receptor (beta chain) turned up many times. Its antigen is undetermined. The V segment lost 5 bases and the J segment 1 base; nucleotides outside the gene matches: 4. Germline assignment: CDR1 MNHEY and CDR2 SMNVEV (reference sequence). The CDR3 is 15 amino acids. The sample comes from a study of blood T cells in healthy people across ages. Findings and limits, study-wide: The study found TCR beta diversity correlated strongly with naive T cell percentage. In older individuals, TCR beta diversity per million T cells was lower, falling roughly linearly with age. Higher diversity and more naive CD4+ cells were features of long-lived donors, compared to aged donors.

For the second PCR, which ran for about 6 to 11 cycles, a sample-barcoded 5' primer and a J-beta primer mix were used. TCRdb itself ran the 5' RACE reads through MiXCR, one entry per CDR3 protein. The data hold roughly 1,500,000 distinct CDR3 sequences, with about 31% observed a single time. The origin of this receptor is a young woman in good health. The chain carries TRBV27 and TRBJ2-3; 9 bases fit TRBD1. The sequencing sample was made of blood. CDR3 nucleotide sequence: TGTGCCAGCAGTCACGGACAGGGGCGCACAGATACGCAGTATTTT. Amino acid sequence: CASSHGQGRTDTQYF.